These 20 T cell receptor beta chains were sequenced from one sample in a study of brain T cells in children with intractable seizures. The repertoire was sequenced with immunoSEQ multiplex PCR; TCRdb's copy has only in-frame clones and lacks some. Of around 340,000 clones listed, more than 85% are singletons. Time point meaning: blood from clinic visit 5 months post-surgery; TSC patient then seizure free. Material: peripheral blood, obtained 5 to 6 months after surgery. The receptor set was obtained from a boy younger than two with tuberous sclerosis and intractable seizures.

The chain links TRBV5-1 to TRBJ2-7; 13 bases match TRBD2. Germline CDR1 reads SGHRS; CDR2 reads YFSETQ. J lost 1 base, V lost 4 bases, and 8 bases had no gene match. This CDR3 has 17 amino acids. The CDR3 DNA reads TGCGCCAGCAGCATCGGACTAGCGGGGGCAATATCCTACGAGCAGTACTTC. Translation: CASSIGLAGAISYEQYF. The full variable domain, with the rest looked up from reference TRBV5-1 and TRBJ2-7, is KAGVTQTPRYLIKTRGQQVTLSCSPISGHRSVSWYQQTPGQGLQFLFEYFSETQRNKGNFPGRFSGRQFSNSRSEMNVSTLELGDSALYLCASSIGLAGAISYEQYFGPGTRLTVT.

This chain joins TRBV19 and TRBJ1-1; TRBD1 is a possible D gene (6 bases). V lost 10 bases and J 2 bases, leaving 20 bases between the germline ends. Germline CDR1 reads LNHDA; CDR2 reads SQIVND (reference sequence). This CDR3 has 15 amino acids. The CDR3 sequence: CATRRSGQTNTEAFF. The CDR3 DNA follows: TGTGCCACTCGACGCTCCGGACAGACCAACACTGAAGCTTTCTTT. Full variable domain (missing parts from reference TRBV19 and TRBJ1-1): DGGITQSPKYLFRKEGQNVTLSCEQNLNHDAMYWYRQDPGQGLRLIYYSQIVNDFQKGDIAEGYSVSREKKESFPLTVTSAQKNPTAFYLCATRRSGQTNTEAFFGQGTRLTVV.

CDR3 in amino acids: CASSVGARESDTQYF. The CDR3 DNA is TGTGCCAGCAGCGTAGGGGCAAGAGAATCAGATACGCAGTATTTT. The rearrangement joins TRBV9 to TRBJ2-3; D is unclear. The germline CDR1 and CDR2 sequences are SGDLS and YYNGEE. V was clipped by 0 bases and J by 4 bases, with 12 bases between them. This CDR3 spans 15 amino acids.

The rearrangement links TRBV11-3 to TRBJ2-1; the D is unclear. The V and J ends lost 4 bases and 5 bases respectively, with 3 bases between them. This CDR3 contains 11 residues. The germline V gene encodes CDR1 SGHNT and CDR2 YENEEA. For the CDR3, the DNA is TGTGCCAGCAGCTCGAACAATGAGCAGTTCTTC. It encodes CASSSNNEQFF.

The chain combines TRBV6-5 with TRBJ1-2, with D maybe TRBD1 (5 bases). Germline V lookup: CDR1 MNHEY, CDR2 SVGAGI. The CDR3 length is 15 residues. V was pared by 2 bases and J by 8 bases, with 18 bases between. CDR3 sequence reads: CASSYRDGRAEGYTF. Here the CDR3 DNA reads TGTGCCAGCAGTTACCGCGATGGCAGGGCCGAAGGCTACACCTTC.

The chain has TRBV4-1 and TRBJ1-5, with 7 positions matching TRBD1. The V gene's germline CDR1 is MGHRA and CDR2 YSYEKL. The J segment lost 2 bases and the V segment lost 4 bases, leaving 8 bases of the junction unmatched. The CDR3 sequence is 16 residues long. The CDR3 here is CASSPSLGGRNQPQHF. CDR3 sequence (DNA): TGCGCCAGCAGCCCAAGTTTAGGGGGCCGCAATCAGCCCCAGCATTTT.

This sequence joins TRBV5-4 and TRBJ2-2; D ambiguous. This CDR3 has 16 residues. V was trimmed by 0 bases and J by 1 base, leaving 10 bases between them. Germline V gene lookup returns CDR1 SGHNT and CDR2 YYREEE (reference sequence). Written as DNA, the CDR3 is TGTGCCAGCAGCTTGGGTCGCCAGGAGAACACCGGGGAGCTGTTTTTT. Its protein product is CASSLGRQENTGELFF.

The V and J genes are TRBV5-4 and TRBJ2-1; D possibly uses TRBD1 or TRBD2 (5 bases each). CDR3 length: 16 amino acids. V dropped 5 bases and J dropped 4 bases, with 19 bases sitting between them. Germline CDR1 and CDR2: SGHNT and YYREEE (reference sequence). The CDR3 bases are TGTGCCAGCAGTTTGCCGGTTGGGGGACCGTACAATGAGCAGTTCTTC. The encoded protein is CASSLPVGGPYNEQFF.

The count of this clone is one. V and J are TRBV19 and TRBJ2-1; D unclear. The CDR3 has 15 amino acids. Trimming took off 3 bases at V and 0 bases at J, with 9 bases between the two ends. Germline V CDR1 and CDR2: LNHDA, SQIVND (reference sequence). In DNA, the CDR3 is TGTGCCAGTAGTATTCAGTACAGCTCCTACAATGAGCAGTTCTTC. Translation gives CASSIQYSSYNEQFF.

This sequence joins TRBV18 and TRBJ1-2, with a weak D call TRBD1 (5 bases). CDR3 length: 15 amino acids. The ends were cut back, 3 bases at V and 0 bases at J, with 11 bases in the middle. Per the germline V gene, CDR1 is KGHSH and CDR2 is LQKENI. As DNA, the CDR3 is TGTGCCAGCTCACCCGGGGCACAGACTAACTATGGCTACACCTTC. Protein sequence: CASSPGAQTNYGYTF.

This chain connects TRBV27 to TRBJ2-1; TRBD1 is a possible D gene (6 bases). Looked up from germline, CDR1 is MNHEY and CDR2 is SMNVEV (reference sequence). The CDR3 is made up of 14 amino acids. The V gene lost 5 bases and the J gene lost 4 bases, with 12 bases spanning the gap. Here the CDR3 DNA reads TGTGCCAGCAGTATCCGGGACACTTACAATGAGCAGTTCTTC. Protein: CASSIRDTYNEQFF.

The rearrangement joins TRBV11-2 to TRBJ2-5; D remains unclear. This CDR3 has 15 residues. V was clipped by 2 bases and J by 5 bases, with 15 bases between them. CDR1 and CDR2 (germline): SGHAT, FQNNGV. The CDR3 DNA reads TGTGCCAGCAGCTTACTCGGCGGAGCGTTTGAGACCCAGTACTTC. Translating it yields CASSLLGGAFETQYF. Variable domain in full (rest from reference TRBV11-2 and TRBJ2-5): EAGVAQSPRYKIIEKRQSVAFWCNPISGHATLYWYQQILGQGPKLLIQFQNNGVVDDSQLPKDRFSAERLKGVDSTLKIQPAKLEDSAVYLCASSLLGGAFETQYFGPGTRLLVL.

The chain recombines TRBV11-2 with TRBJ1-1, with TRBD1 as a possible D gene (5 bases). This CDR3 is built from 13 residues. In germline, CDR1 is SGHAT, CDR2 FQNNGV. Between the trimmed V and J ends, which lost 3 bases and 8 bases, there was a span of 13 bases. The chain's CDR3 is CASSFFQGDEAFF. Written as DNA, the CDR3 is TGTGCCAGCAGCTTTTTTCAGGGAGACGAAGCTTTCTTT.

The V gene is TRBV19, the J gene TRBJ2-7; tentatively, D is TRBD1 (5 bases). CDR3 length equals 13 residues. Looked up from germline, CDR1 is LNHDA and CDR2 is SQIVND (reference sequence). Trimming took 3 bases from V and 2 from J, leaving 8 bases between them. The CDR3 region is CASSMETAYEQYF. DNA of the CDR3: TGTGCCAGTAGTATGGAGACAGCCTACGAGCAGTACTTC.

This chain joins TRBV13 and TRBJ2-5, with TRBD2 matching 14 bases. V dropped 4 bases and J dropped 5; count of bases not matched to a gene: 6. The CDR3 loop spans 16 amino acids. Germline loops: CDR1 PRHDT, CDR2 FYEKMQ (reference sequence). CDR3 sequence (DNA): TGTGCCAGCAGCTGGAGACTAGCGGGAGGGATGGAGACCCAGTACTTC. Its protein is CASSWRLAGGMETQYF.

This chain links TRBV28 with TRBJ2-7, with a weak D call TRBD2 (6 bases). Germline-derived CDR1 and CDR2 are MDHEN and SYDVKM. This CDR3 region has 12 residues. Trimming left V 8 bases short and J 2 bases short, with 10 bases between. CDR3 DNA: TGTGCCAGCGTTAGCGGTCCCTACGAGCAGTACTTC. It encodes CASVSGPYEQYF.

This clone has just a few counts. The chain employs TRBV30 and TRBJ1-5; D might be TRBD1 (6 bases). Trimming cost V 3 bases and J 0 bases, with 12 bases left between them. In germline, CDR1 is GTSNPN, CDR2 SVGIG (reference sequence). CDR3 length equals 15 residues. CDR3 sequence: CAWREQGYSNQPQHF. The DNA of the CDR3 is TGTGCCTGGAGAGAACAGGGTTATAGCAATCAGCCCCAGCATTTT.

The chain is built from TRBV7-9 and TRBJ1-4; D is unresolved. Trimming left V 1 base short and J 10 bases short, with 10 bases between. The CDR3 extends over 13 amino acids. Germline-derived CDR1 and CDR2 are SEHNR and FQNEAQ (reference sequence). This chain's CDR3 is CASSLGPGGKLFF. CDR3 nucleotide sequence: TGTGCCAGCAGCTTAGGGCCCGGCGGAAAACTGTTTTTT.

About this clone: One junction end does not reproduce the germline sequence, and a read error may be involved. The CDR3 DNA reads TGTGCCAGCAGCTTACAGGGCGGGGGGGCCTACGATGAGCAGTTCTTC. Its protein product is CASSLQGGGAYDEQFF. The chain links TRBV7-6 to TRBJ2-1, with 9 bases identical to TRBD2. Germline V gives CDR1 SGHVS, CDR2 FNYEAQ. The CDR3 loop spans 16 amino acids.

The rearrangement links TRBV10-1 to TRBJ2-2; 9 nucleotides match TRBD1. V gave up 2 bases and J gave up 6 bases; unmatched junction bases: 4. The CDR3 has 15 residues. CDR1 is WNHNN and CDR2 is SYGVQD in the germline V gene (reference sequence). The CDR3 DNA follows: TGCGCCAGCAGTGAGGGGGACAGGGAGGCCGGGGAGCTGTTTTTT. Amino acid sequence: CASSEGDREAGELFF.